One and the same sample provided the 21 T cell receptor beta chains below, sequenced in a study of OX40 agonist ivuxolimab in advanced cancers. The method was immunoSEQ multiplex PCR; TCRdb's version includes in-frame clones alone and lacks a portion of them. The table lists about 55,000 clones, 77% of them singletons, with 5.5% to 7% in the top ten. The source material was CD4+ or CD8+ T cells sorted from blood, sampled in a trial of the OX40 agonist ivuxolimab. These receptors were taken from an adult with an advanced solid tumor such as melanoma, head and neck, liver or kidney cancer.

This chain connects TRBV2 to TRBJ2-7; 7 nucleotides line up with TRBD1. With 3 bases clipped from V and 5 bases from J, the junction kept 7 bases outside the gene matches. Germline V gene data show CDR1 as SNHLY and CDR2 as FYNNEI. The CDR3 contains 14 residues. CDR3 sequence reads: CASSEIRQGHEQYF. The CDR3 DNA reads TGTGCCAGCAGTGAGATTCGACAGGGCCACGAGCAGTACTTC.

The chain is built from TRBV27 and TRBJ2-2; weak D call: TRBD1 (6 bases). In germline, CDR1 is MNHEY, CDR2 SMNVEV (reference sequence). The CDR3 extends over 16 amino acids. Trimming pared 3 bases from V and 5 bases from J, leaving 16 bases between. In DNA form, the CDR3 reads TGTGCCAGCAGTTTTGCCCCCGGGACAAAAACCGGGGAGCTGTTTTTT. Translating gives CASSFAPGTKTGELFF.

V is TRBV5-6 and J is TRBJ2-3, with TRBD1 matching over 8 bases. CDR1 is SGHDT, CDR2 YYEEEE, per germline. V shed 4 bases, J shed 3 bases, and the junction held 4 bases outside the gene matches. This CDR3 has 14 residues. In DNA, the CDR3 is TGTGCCAGCAGCCCGGACAGGGAGACAGATACGCAGTATTTT. Its translation: CASSPDRETDTQYF.

The rearrangement links TRBV7-9 to TRBJ1-6; D is undetermined. The V and J ends lost 3 bases and 5 bases respectively, with 8 bases between them. This CDR3 has 14 amino acids. The germline V gene has CDR1 SEHNR and CDR2 FQNEAQ (reference sequence). The CDR3 DNA reads TGTGCCAGCAGCTTGGAGGGAAATAATTCACCCCTCCACTTT. This codes for CASSLEGNNSPLHF.

The chain combines TRBV27 with TRBJ1-1; the D is unclear. The germline V and J ends were trimmed by 0 bases and 10 bases, with 21 bases remaining between them. This CDR3 spans 16 amino acids. Germline V gives CDR1 MNHEY, CDR2 SMNVEV (reference sequence). CDR3 protein: CASSLSGTGISGGAFF. In DNA, the CDR3 is TGTGCCAGCAGTTTATCGGGAACGGGCATATCAGGAGGAGCTTTCTTT.

This clone was picked up a small number of times. The rearrangement uses TRBV9 and TRBJ2-3, with D perhaps matching TRBD2 (5 bases). The germline V gene encodes CDR1 SGDLS and CDR2 YYNGEE. The CDR3 sequence is 16 residues long. V was shortened by 0 bases and J by 1 base, with 12 bases between the two germline ends. The CDR3 DNA follows: TGTGCCAGCAGCGTAGGCGCGGGCGGCCGCACAGATACGCAGTATTTT. This encodes CASSVGAGGRTDTQYF.

This chain links TRBV30 with TRBJ1-4; a possible D gene is TRBD1 (5 bases). With 2 bases removed from V and 7 bases from J, the gap between germline ends came to 11 bases. CDR3 length: 13 amino acids. Germline CDR1 and CDR2: GTSNPN and SVGIG (reference sequence). This chain's CDR3 is CAWSTRGTEKLFF. CDR3 coding DNA: TGTGCCTGGAGTACCCGCGGGACTGAAAAACTGTTTTTT.

This rearrangement joins TRBV21-1 to TRBJ1-2; the table's D call TRBD1 went unverified against the DNA. TRBV21-1 is a pseudogene locus. This CDR3 spans 15 amino acids. CDR3 DNA: TGTGCCAGCAGCACTTGGACAGGAAAATTCTATGGCTACACCTTC. Translating it yields CASSTWTGKFYGYTF.

Worth noting for this clone: At the DNA level, this CDR3 is encoded by other sequences in the same sample as well. The chain employs TRBV6-5 and TRBJ1-2; TRBD1 agrees at 9 bases. V was clipped by 11 bases and J by 3 bases; unmatched bases: 10. The CDR3 totals 14 residues. Germline V gene data show CDR1 as MNHEY and CDR2 as SVGAGI. The CDR3 DNA is TGTGCCCTACTACTGGGACAGGGCTACTATGGCTACACCTTC. Its translation is CALLLGQGYYGYTF.

This chain joins TRBV7-2 and TRBJ1-1; D remains unclear. CDR1 and CDR2 from the germline V gene are SGHTA and FQGNSA. This CDR3 is built from 14 residues. The V gene lost 3 bases and the J gene lost 1 base, with 9 bases spanning the gap. CDR3 loop: CASSFLSGNTEAFF. CDR3 in DNA: TGTGCCAGCAGCTTCCTCTCAGGGAACACTGAAGCTTTCTTT.

CDR3 in DNA: TGTGCCAGCAGCGTAGTGAGTGGATACACTGAAGCTTTCTTT. Its translation: CASSVVSGYTEAFF. The V and J genes are TRBV9 and TRBJ1-1; no firm D call. The V end lost 0 bases, the J end lost 3 bases, and 9 bases lay between the germline ends. Looked up from germline, CDR1 is SGDLS and CDR2 is YYNGEE. This CDR3 contains 14 residues.

Only a few counts were recorded for this clone. J is TRBJ2-7 and V is TRBV19; D is possibly TRBD1 (6 bases). Looked up from germline, CDR1 is LNHDA and CDR2 is SQIVND (reference sequence). The CDR3 runs to 14 residues. With 6 bases removed from V and 1 base from J, the gap between germline ends came to 13 bases. The CDR3 sequence: CASSPQDSSYEQYF. In DNA form, the CDR3 reads TGTGCCAGTAGCCCCCAGGACAGTTCCTACGAGCAGTACTTC. Full variable domain (outside the CDR3, taken from reference TRBV19 and TRBJ2-7): DGGITQSPKYLFRKEGQNVTLSCEQNLNHDAMYWYRQDPGQGLRLIYYSQIVNDFQKGDIAEGYSVSREKKESFPLTVTSAQKNPTAFYLCASSPQDSSYEQYFGPGTRLTVT.

The V and J genes are TRBV2 and TRBJ1-1; TRBD1 agrees at 8 bases. The CDR3 contains 14 residues. Trimming cost V 1 base and J 6 bases; bases outside gene matches: 4. CDR1 is SNHLY, CDR2 FYNNEI, per germline. As DNA, the CDR3 is TGTGCCAGCAGTGAAGACAGGGGGATCCCTGAAGCTTTCTTT. Its translation is CASSEDRGIPEAFF.

Only one count was recorded for this clone. The chain couples TRBV6-6 to TRBJ1-5; 9 nucleotides line up with TRBD1. V was pared by 7 bases and J by 5 bases, with 9 bases of the junction left unmatched. This CDR3 is built from 15 residues. Germline V gene sequence: CDR1 MNHNY, CDR2 SVGAGI (reference sequence). CDR3 region: CASTLRDRAHQPQHF. CDR3 nucleotides: TGTGCCAGCACCCTCCGGGACAGGGCCCATCAGCCCCAGCATTTT.

The chain links TRBV5-4 to TRBJ2-3; 7 bases are shared with TRBD1. The CDR3 is 16 amino acids. The trim removed 3 bases at V and 2 bases at J, leaving 9 bases unmatched. Germline V gene data show CDR1 as SGHNT and CDR2 as YYREEE (reference sequence). Here the CDR3 DNA reads TGTGCCAGCAGCTCCGCACAAGGGGGCTCCACAGATACGCAGTATTTT. It is translated as CASSSAQGGSTDTQYF.

The rearrangement uses TRBV5-1 and TRBJ1-3, with D maybe TRBD1 (6 bases). Between the trimmed V and J ends, which lost 4 bases and 4 bases, there was a span of 12 bases. CDR3 size: 14 residues. Germline CDR1 is SGHRS and CDR2 is YFSETQ. In DNA form, the CDR3 reads TGCGCCAGCAGCCCGCCAGGGGCGGGAAACACCATATATTTT. Translating gives CASSPPGAGNTIYF.

The J gene is TRBJ1-1, the V gene TRBV7-9; D is possibly TRBD1 (6 bases). The CDR3 runs 13 residues. V lost 11 bases and J 1 base, leaving 14 bases between the germline ends. Germline V gene sequence: CDR1 SEHNR, CDR2 FQNEAQ (reference sequence). The CDR3 region is CALQGHPNTEAFF. The CDR3 DNA sequence: TGTGCCTTACAGGGACACCCGAACACTGAAGCTTTCTTT.

The CDR3 DNA reads as TGTGCCAGCAGTTTGGGGTCCTCTGGGGCCAACGTCCTGACTTTC. Protein: CASSLGSSGANVLTF. The rearrangement uses TRBV28 and TRBJ2-6, with D unclear. The V gene's germline CDR1 is MDHEN and CDR2 SYDVKM. V dropped 3 bases and J dropped 0 bases, with 6 bases sitting between them. The CDR3 loop spans 15 amino acids.

The chain is built from TRBV5-4 and TRBJ2-2; either TRBD1 or TRBD2 may supply D (5 bases each). The CDR3 covers 16 residues. CDR1 and CDR2 (germline): SGHNT, YYREEE (reference sequence). Trimming took 3 bases from V and 0 from J, leaving 12 bases between them. CDR3 region: CASSSGPTANTGELFF. CDR3 coding DNA: TGTGCCAGCAGCTCGGGACCCACGGCGAACACCGGGGAGCTGTTTTTT.

This chain connects TRBV2 to TRBJ2-1; D unclear. Germline values: CDR1 SNHLY, CDR2 FYNNEI. V was clipped by 6 bases and J by 11 bases, with 14 bases between them. This CDR3 spans 12 amino acids. The CDR3 loop reads CASSLLRVKQFF. The CDR3 DNA is TGTGCCAGCAGCCTCCTTAGGGTTAAGCAGTTCTTC.

V usage is TRBV6-1 and J usage is TRBJ2-2, with D perhaps TRBD1 (5 bases). Germline V CDR1 and CDR2: MNHNS, SASEGT. Trimming removed 6 bases at V and 4 bases at J, with 15 bases between. This CDR3 has 15 residues. As DNA, the CDR3 is TGTGCCAGCAGCCCGGGTGGGGCAGGCACCGGGGAGCTGTTTTTT. Translation: CASSPGGAGTGELFF.